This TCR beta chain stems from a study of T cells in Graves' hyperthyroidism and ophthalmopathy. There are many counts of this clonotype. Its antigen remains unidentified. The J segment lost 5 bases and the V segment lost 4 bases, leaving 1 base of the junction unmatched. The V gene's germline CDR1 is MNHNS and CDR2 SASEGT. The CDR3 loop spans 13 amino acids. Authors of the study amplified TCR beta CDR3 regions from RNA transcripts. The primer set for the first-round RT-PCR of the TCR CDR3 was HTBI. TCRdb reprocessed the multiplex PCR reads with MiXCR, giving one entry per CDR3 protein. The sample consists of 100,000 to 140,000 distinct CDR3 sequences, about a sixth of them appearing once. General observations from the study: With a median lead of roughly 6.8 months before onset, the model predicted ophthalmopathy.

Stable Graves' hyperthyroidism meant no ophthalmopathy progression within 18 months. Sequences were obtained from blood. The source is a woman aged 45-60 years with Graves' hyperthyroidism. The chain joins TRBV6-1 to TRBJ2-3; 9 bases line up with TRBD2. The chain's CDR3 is CASSGAGGDTQYF. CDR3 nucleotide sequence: TGTGCCAGCAGTGGAGCGGGGGGAGATACGCAGTATTTT.